The rows below give T cell receptor beta chains drawn from one sample of a study of regulatory T cells in long-lasting Graves disease. TCRdb recomputed calls from the multiplex PCR reads with MiXCR, one row per CDR3 protein. The table has some 370,000 distinct CDR3 sequences, around 23% seen once. Source: peripheral blood mononuclear cells (PBMCs), taken when the disease was refractory, from a patient treated with antithyroid drugs. These receptors were collected from a woman in her 40s with Graves disease. Each CDR3 is given with its conserved first and last residue. Some rows mark clone size as missing; the rest say once, few, many or name a class of expanded clone.

CDR3 protein: CSAGEVRETQYF
clone size: many
V gene: TRBV20-1

CDR3 protein: CASSADGPGYEKLFF
clone size: .
V gene: TRBV9

CDR3 protein: CSASDRTSGTYEQYF
clone size: many
V gene: TRBV20-1

CDR3 protein: CASSVHYDRNQPQHF
clone size: many
V gene: TRBV12-3/TRBV12-4

CDR3 protein: CASSYNNREMAYEQYF
clone size: many
V gene: TRBV28

CDR3 protein: CASKGPGELFF
clone size: few
V gene: TRBV19

CDR3 protein: CATTDQRQGPNIQYF
clone size: .
V gene: TRBV10-3

CDR3 protein: CASSTTRGQETQYF
clone size: many
V gene: TRBV12-3/TRBV12-4

CDR3 protein: CASSQGFSGNTIYF
clone size: few
V gene: TRBV4-2

CDR3 protein: CASRLVMGLSLGEQYF
clone size: .
V gene: TRBV7-2

CDR3 protein: CATSSGGREGPDTQYF
clone size: .
V gene: TRBV15

CDR3 protein: CASSVGSGHSGNTIYF
clone size: .
V gene: TRBV9

CDR3 protein: CASSFRWDRLIYGYTF
clone size: many
V gene: TRBV28

CDR3 protein: CAISVTFTDTQYF
clone size: .
V gene: TRBV10-3

CDR3 protein: CASSPFDPNEQFF
clone size: .
V gene: TRBV7-2

CDR3 protein: CASTTYASLDTSYEQYF
clone size: .
V gene: TRBV5-6

CDR3 protein: CASSPGASTEAFF
clone size: .
V gene: TRBV5-4

CDR3 protein: CASSPKGLEGETQYF
clone size: many
V gene: TRBV7-9

CDR3 protein: CASSRGYNQPQHF
clone size: many
V gene: TRBV2

CDR3 protein: CASSSPGFRNTIYF
clone size: .
V gene: TRBV7-9

CDR3 protein: CASSSRVSKQFF
clone size: once
V gene: TRBV27

CDR3 protein: CASSYSRPGANVLTF
clone size: .
V gene: TRBV6-5

CDR3 protein: CASSLGLRGAGELFF
clone size: .
V gene: TRBV9

CDR3 protein: CASSSAGNVETQYF
clone size: many
V gene: TRBV7-3

CDR3 protein: CASSEGLAALAKNIQYF
clone size: many
V gene: TRBV2

CDR3 protein: CASSWGNKLRWETQYF
clone size: many
V gene: TRBV28

CDR3 protein: CSVGGAASGGSKNEQFF
clone size: .
V gene: TRBV29-1

CDR3 protein: CASSSSVGTEHYGYTF
clone size: .
V gene: TRBV28

CDR3 protein: CASSALADHGRAHNNEQFF
clone size: .
V gene: TRBV7-9

CDR3 protein: CASTYSGRANTGELFF
clone size: .
V gene: TRBV19

CDR3 protein: CAISGSDRNGHYF
clone size: many
V gene: TRBV10-3

CDR3 protein: CASSPRRQPRLPINTGELFF
clone size: few
V gene: TRBV7-9

CDR3 protein: CASSQGGGHEQYF
clone size: few
V gene: TRBV3-1

CDR3 protein: CASSESAANTEAFF
clone size: many
V gene: TRBV2

CDR3 protein: CASSLEREMKTQYF
clone size: many
V gene: TRBV7-8

CDR3 protein: CSAYTGGRGYTF
clone size: few
V gene: TRBV20-1

CDR3 protein: CAISDLLISGKPYEQYF
clone size: .
V gene: TRBV10-3

CDR3 protein: CASNLQGATEAFF
clone size: few
V gene: TRBV6-1

CDR3 protein: CASSEWGAIYNEQFF
clone size: few
V gene: TRBV6-1

CDR3 protein: CASSYDSGRADTQYF
clone size: few
V gene: TRBV28

CDR3 protein: CASSSMGLATGELFF
clone size: many
V gene: TRBV27

CDR3 protein: CASSFSSGGTGELFF
clone size: .
V gene: TRBV11-3

CDR3 protein: CASSLGLPALGANVLTF
clone size: .
V gene: TRBV11-2

CDR3 protein: CASSLPQAGPGHEQYF
clone size: many
V gene: TRBV28

CDR3 protein: CASNRLAGGPYEQYF
clone size: many
V gene: TRBV2

CDR3 protein: CASSPGLDIGELFF
clone size: many
V gene: TRBV28

CDR3 protein: CASTRGVTTLSTDTQYF
clone size: .
V gene: TRBV12-3/TRBV12-4

CDR3 protein: CASSQDHREGYEQYF
clone size: .
V gene: TRBV28

CDR3 protein: CASSDFTTTTTGRETQYF
clone size: many
V gene: TRBV25-1

CDR3 protein: CSVESGNINYGYTF
clone size: .
V gene: TRBV29-1

CDR3 protein: CASSFRFPQETQYF
clone size: many
V gene: TRBV13

CDR3 protein: CAWSVAPEKLFF
clone size: many
V gene: TRBV30

CDR3 protein: CARPYLNTEAFF
clone size: many
V gene: TRBV2

CDR3 protein: CASSLAPWGSSGNTIYF
clone size: many
V gene: TRBV28

CDR3 protein: CASSLVRLETQYF
clone size: many
V gene: TRBV28

CDR3 protein: CASSFGEMDSPLHF
clone size: once
V gene: TRBV5-4

CDR3 protein: CASSPRTAFYEQYF
clone size: many
V gene: TRBV28

CDR3 protein: CASSENPATGETQYF
clone size: few
V gene: TRBV6-1

CDR3 protein: CASSRTSGITGELFF
clone size: .
V gene: TRBV6-1

CDR3 protein: CASSRGQGAGEKLFF
clone size: few
V gene: TRBV7-9